This T cell receptor (beta chain) was retrieved from a study of blood T cell repertoires in COVID-19. About the research overall: The samples span acute and convalescent COVID-19 from the United States, Italy and Spain. Sources were T cells, B-cell-depleted T cells, or PBMCs; the material itself was cDNA or gDNA.

Germline CDR1 reads SGHTS; CDR2 reads YDEGEE. V lost 5 bases to trimming and J lost 4 bases, with 14 bases between them. The CDR3 contains 14 residues. Original methodology: How many nucleated cells were present was estimated from reference gene primer amplification. Produced via immunoSEQ multiplex PCR; TCRdb's table is partial and in-frame only. D and trimming were read from the DNA, whereas the V and J calls and clone size are those reported in that table. The profile shows a few hundred thousand clones, around 89% of them singletons. The chain links TRBV5-8 to TRBJ2-3, with D perhaps matching TRBD1 (5 bases). The origin of this receptor is a middle-aged woman with acute or convalescent COVID-19. The sample comprised peripheral blood. CDR3 amino acids: CASRQPGSPDTQYF. The CDR3 region has the DNA TGTGCCAGCAGGCAACCAGGGTCCCCAGATACGCAGTATTTT.